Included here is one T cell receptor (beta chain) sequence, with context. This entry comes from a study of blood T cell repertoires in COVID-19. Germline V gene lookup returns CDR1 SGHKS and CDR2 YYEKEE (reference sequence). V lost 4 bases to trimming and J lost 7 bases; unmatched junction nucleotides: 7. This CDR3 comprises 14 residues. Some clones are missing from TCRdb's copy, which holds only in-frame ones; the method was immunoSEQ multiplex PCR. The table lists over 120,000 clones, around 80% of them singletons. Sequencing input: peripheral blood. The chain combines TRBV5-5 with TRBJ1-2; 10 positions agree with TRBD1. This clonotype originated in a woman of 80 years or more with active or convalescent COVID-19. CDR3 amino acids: CASSAGQGYSGYTF. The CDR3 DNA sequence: TGTGCCAGCAGCGCGGGACAGGGGTATAGTGGCTACACCTTC.